This T cell receptor (beta chain) was obtained from a study of technical replicates of blood from a handful of donors. TCRdb's copy holds only in-frame clones and misses some; the assay was immunoSEQ multiplex PCR. The sample holds tens of thousands of clones, around 95% seen once. The CDR3 sequence is 19 residues long. V was clipped by 5 bases and J by 8 bases; unmatched bases: 20. Germline V gene lookup returns CDR1 SGHRS and CDR2 YFSETQ. This clone was seen a single time. The chain has TRBV5-1 and TRBJ1-5; 12 bases are shared with TRBD1. Sequenced: T cells isolated from PBMCs. The receptor comes from a human donor in good health. The CDR3 DNA reads TGCGCCAGCAGTTGCCAGGGACAGGGGGCGCTTCCCCGTATTAAGCCCCAGCATTTT. Translation gives CASSCQGQGALPRIKPQHF.